This T cell receptor (beta chain) appears in the sequencing data of a study of cytomegalovirus exposure and HLA in healthy donors. Study-level results: Later examination showed HLA-associated TCR beta chains had greater clonal expansion than equally common others.

The CDR3 runs 16 residues. V was pared by 9 bases and J by 2 bases, with 12 bases of the junction left unmatched. The germline V gene has CDR1 LNHDA and CDR2 SQIVND (reference sequence). PCR involved 60 Vbeta and 13 Jbeta primers. TCRdb keeps only in-frame clones here, not all; method: immunoSEQ multiplex PCR. The top ten hold approximately 3.3% of the sample, which has 65,000 or so clones, 60% to 85% seen once. In the case of this clone: Its specificity is unknown.

The origin of this receptor is a woman aged 40-49 years in good health and CMV-seropositive. The rearrangement joins TRBV19 to TRBJ1-1; 10 bases agree with TRBD1. Sequencing was carried out using PBMCs. The CDR3 coding sequence is TGTGCCAGCAGCATCGACAGGGGGCATTATAACACTGAAGCTTTCTTT. This translates into CASSIDRGHYNTEAFF.